One sample yielded the 11 T cell receptor beta chains listed below, sequenced in a study of radiation and T cells in renal cell carcinoma. Method: immunoSEQ multiplex PCR; TCRdb's copy keeps in-frame clones and lacks some. There are 90,000 to 100,000 clones in the sample; around 80% occur only once, and approximately 7.8% lies in the top ten. Regarding time point: blood 4 weeks post-SBRT, at nephrectomy. The treatment was: 15 Gy SBRT to primary tumor, nephrectomy 4 weeks later. Sequenced material: blood, taken from a patient whose treatment included radiotherapy and nephrectomy. These receptors came from a man in his 60s with renal cell carcinoma.

Within the sample, this clone is large. The rearrangement joins TRBV7-9 to TRBJ1-5; D possibly corresponds to TRBD1 (6 bases). Germline V gene lookup returns CDR1 SEHNR and CDR2 FQNEAQ (reference sequence). The CDR3 extends over 16 amino acids. V dropped 5 bases and J dropped 3 bases, with 17 bases sitting between them. CDR3: CASSATGSRNNQPQHF. The DNA for the CDR3 is TGTGCCAGCAGCGCGACAGGCTCTCGGAACAATCAGCCCCAGCATTTT.

V and J are TRBV10-3 and TRBJ2-3; D unresolved. Germline CDR1 is ENHRY and CDR2 is SYGVKD. The V gene lost 3 bases and the J gene lost 2 bases, with 9 bases spanning the gap. The CDR3 spans 14 residues. CDR3 in amino acids: CAISDAQYTDTQYF. CDR3 sequence (DNA): TGTGCCATCAGTGATGCCCAATACACAGATACGCAGTATTTT.

The rearrangement uses TRBV7-9 and TRBJ2-7, with D maybe TRBD1 (6 bases). The CDR3 sequence is 12 residues long. Trimming left V 5 bases short and J 6 bases short, with 11 bases between. Germline V gives CDR1 SEHNR, CDR2 FQNEAQ (reference sequence). CDR3 coding DNA: TGTGCCAGCAGCCCGAGGACAGCCGAGCAGTACTTC. It encodes CASSPRTAEQYF.

The V call is TRBV5-1, the J call TRBJ2-2; a weak D match, TRBD1 (5 bases). This CDR3 comprises 17 residues. Germline V gene data show CDR1 as SGHRS and CDR2 as YFSETQ. V lost 1 base, J lost 0 bases, and 13 bases lay in between. The CDR3 DNA reads as TGCGCCAGCAGCTTGTTCCGACAGCTCGCGAACACCGGGGAGCTGTTTTTT. Translated: CASSLFRQLANTGELFF.

The chain links TRBV10-2 to TRBJ2-1; 15 bases agree with TRBD2. The CDR3 is 17 amino acids. CDR1 WSHSY and CDR2 SAAADI come from the germline V gene. V trimming: 7 bases; J trimming: 5 bases; junction bases outside the gene matches: 9. In nucleotides, the CDR3 is TGCGCCAGCATGAGGACTAGCGGGAGGGTGGGCAACAATGAGCAGTTCTTC. Protein sequence: CASMRTSGRVGNNEQFF.

The chain has TRBV14 and TRBJ1-1; perhaps TRBD1 as D (5 bases). V gave up 6 bases and J gave up 6 bases, with 17 bases separating them. Germline CDR1 SGHDN, CDR2 FVKESK. There are 14 residues in the CDR3. CDR3 protein: CASRHGTRGPEAFF. In nucleotides, the CDR3 is TGTGCCAGCAGACACGGGACTCGCGGACCTGAAGCTTTCTTT.

In DNA form, the CDR3 reads TGTGCCAGCAGCCGGAGAGAAAGGAACACTGAAGCTTTCTTT. Residues: CASSRRERNTEAFF. The J gene is TRBJ1-1, the V gene TRBV28; D uncertain. Germline V gene sequence: CDR1 MDHEN, CDR2 SYDVKM. CDR3 size: 14 residues. With 6 bases removed from V and 1 base from J, the gap between germline ends came to 12 bases.

J is TRBJ2-7 and V is TRBV6-5; D remains unclear. The V gene's germline CDR1 is MNHEY and CDR2 SVGAGI. The CDR3 loop spans 14 amino acids. Trimming removed 2 bases at V and 4 bases at J, with 12 bases between. The CDR3: CASSYSAVRYEQYF. DNA for the CDR3: TGTGCCAGCAGTTACAGCGCGGTACGGTACGAGCAGTACTTC.

The chain employs TRBV19 and TRBJ1-2; a weak D match, TRBD1 (5 bases). Germline CDR1 reads LNHDA; CDR2 reads SQIVND (reference sequence). Trimming took 1 base from V and 8 from J, leaving 14 bases between them. The CDR3 covers 14 residues. CDR3 in DNA: TGTGCCAGTAGTATAGCCGGGGCGGAAGGCGGCTACACCTTC. Translated, it gives CASSIAGAEGGYTF.

The chain carries TRBV10-3 and TRBJ2-5; 7 bases line up with TRBD2. Unmatched junction bases numbered 8, after V lost 3 bases and J lost 1 base. Germline assignment: CDR1 ENHRY and CDR2 SYGVKD. The CDR3 contains 16 residues. DNA of the CDR3: TGTGCCATCAGTGAAGACGGAGCGGGGACCCAAGAGACCCAGTACTTC. Its translation is CAISEDGAGTQETQYF.

The genes are TRBV6-1 and TRBJ2-7; 12 bases are a match to TRBD2. The CDR3 runs 19 residues. CDR1 is MNHNS, CDR2 SASEGT, per germline. With 1 base clipped from V and 6 bases from J, the junction kept 16 bases outside the gene matches. This chain's CDR3 is CASSEGPTSGRIGRVEQYF. CDR3 sequence (DNA): TGTGCCAGCAGTGAAGGGCCGACTAGCGGGAGAATAGGTCGCGTCGAGCAGTACTTC.